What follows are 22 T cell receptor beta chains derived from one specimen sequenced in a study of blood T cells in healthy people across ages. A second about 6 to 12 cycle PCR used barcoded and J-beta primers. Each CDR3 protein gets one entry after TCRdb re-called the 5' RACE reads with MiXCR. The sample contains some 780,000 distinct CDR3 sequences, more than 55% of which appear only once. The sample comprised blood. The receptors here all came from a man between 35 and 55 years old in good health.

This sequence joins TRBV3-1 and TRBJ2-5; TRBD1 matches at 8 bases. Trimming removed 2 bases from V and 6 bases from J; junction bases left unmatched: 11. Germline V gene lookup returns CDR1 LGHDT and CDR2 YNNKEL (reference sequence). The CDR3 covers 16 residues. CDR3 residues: CASSQRRDRFTKTQYF. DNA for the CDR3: TGTGCCAGCAGCCAACGAAGGGACAGGTTTACGAAGACCCAGTACTTC.

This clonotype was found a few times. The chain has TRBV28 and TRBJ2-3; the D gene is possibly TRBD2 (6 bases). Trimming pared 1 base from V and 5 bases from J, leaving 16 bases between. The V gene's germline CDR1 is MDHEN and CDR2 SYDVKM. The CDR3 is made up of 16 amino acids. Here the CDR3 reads CASSLFLRGGKDTQYF. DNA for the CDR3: TGTGCCAGCAGTTTATTTTTGAGAGGAGGGAAAGATACGCAGTATTTT.

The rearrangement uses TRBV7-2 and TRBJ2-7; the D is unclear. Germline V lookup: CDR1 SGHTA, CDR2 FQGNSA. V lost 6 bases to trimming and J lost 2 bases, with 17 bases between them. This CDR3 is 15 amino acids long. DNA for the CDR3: TGTGCCAGCAGACGTCGCCCGGACGGAACCTACGAGCAGTACTTC. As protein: CASRRRPDGTYEQYF.

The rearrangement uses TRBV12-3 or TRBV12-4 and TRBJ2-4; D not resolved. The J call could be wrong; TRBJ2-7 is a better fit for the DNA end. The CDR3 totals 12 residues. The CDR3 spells CASSPVFYEQYF. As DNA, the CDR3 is TGTGCCAGCAGTCCCGTCTTCTACGAGCAGTACTTC.

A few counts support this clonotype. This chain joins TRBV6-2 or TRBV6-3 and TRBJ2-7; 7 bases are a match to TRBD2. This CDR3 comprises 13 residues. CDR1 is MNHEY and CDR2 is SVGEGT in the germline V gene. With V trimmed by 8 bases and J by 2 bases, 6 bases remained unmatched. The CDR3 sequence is CASRSAGAYEQYF. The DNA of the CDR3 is TGTGCCAGCCGATCGGCGGGGGCCTACGAGCAGTACTTC.

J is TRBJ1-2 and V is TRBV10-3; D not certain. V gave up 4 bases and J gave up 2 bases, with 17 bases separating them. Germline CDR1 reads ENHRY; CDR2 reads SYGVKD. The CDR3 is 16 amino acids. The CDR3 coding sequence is TGTGCCATCAGTGCCGACCTGGTTAAAAGCAACTATGGCTACACCTTC. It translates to CAISADLVKSNYGYTF.

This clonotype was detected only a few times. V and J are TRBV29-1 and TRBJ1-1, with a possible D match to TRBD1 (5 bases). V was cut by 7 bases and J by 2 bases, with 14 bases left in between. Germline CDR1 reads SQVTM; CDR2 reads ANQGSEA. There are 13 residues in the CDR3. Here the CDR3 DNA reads TGCAGCGCCGAAGCGGGACTAAACACTGAAGCTTTCTTT. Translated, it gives CSAEAGLNTEAFF.

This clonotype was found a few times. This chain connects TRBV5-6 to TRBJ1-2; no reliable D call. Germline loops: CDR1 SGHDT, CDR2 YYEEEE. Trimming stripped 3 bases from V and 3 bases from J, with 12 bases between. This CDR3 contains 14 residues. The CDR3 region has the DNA TGTGCCAGCAGCTCAACGGACGGATACTATGGCTACACCTTC. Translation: CASSSTDGYYGYTF.

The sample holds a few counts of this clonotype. The CDR3 loop reads CASSLDPGGGIYEQYF. The CDR3 nucleotides read TGTGCCAGCAGCTTAGATCCAGGGGGCGGAATATACGAGCAGTACTTC. The gene calls are TRBV7-2 and TRBJ2-7, with 8 bases matching TRBD1. CDR3 length: 16 amino acids. J gave up 4 bases and V 1 base, and 9 bases lay outside the gene matches. The germline V gene encodes CDR1 SGHTA and CDR2 FQGNSA.

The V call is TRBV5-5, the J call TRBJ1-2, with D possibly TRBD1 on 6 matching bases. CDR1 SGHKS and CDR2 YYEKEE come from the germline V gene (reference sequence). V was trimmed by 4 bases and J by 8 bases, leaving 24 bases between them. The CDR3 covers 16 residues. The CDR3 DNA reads TGTGCCAGCAGCCACTACGAAGACAGGCCCCCTTGGGGCTACACCTTC. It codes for CASSHYEDRPPWGYTF.

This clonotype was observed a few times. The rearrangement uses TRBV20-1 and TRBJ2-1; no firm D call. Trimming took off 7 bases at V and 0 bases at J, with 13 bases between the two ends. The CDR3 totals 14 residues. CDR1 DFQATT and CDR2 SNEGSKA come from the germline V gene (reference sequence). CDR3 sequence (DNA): TGCAGTGGCAGAGGTCTGAGCTCCTACAATGAGCAGTTCTTC. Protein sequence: CSGRGLSSYNEQFF.

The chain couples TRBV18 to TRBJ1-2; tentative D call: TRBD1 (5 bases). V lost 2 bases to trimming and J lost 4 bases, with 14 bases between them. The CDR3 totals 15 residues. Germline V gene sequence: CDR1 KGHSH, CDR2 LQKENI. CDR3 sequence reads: CASSPAGTGSYGYTF. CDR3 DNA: TGTGCCAGCTCACCAGCGGGGACCGGATCCTATGGCTACACCTTC.

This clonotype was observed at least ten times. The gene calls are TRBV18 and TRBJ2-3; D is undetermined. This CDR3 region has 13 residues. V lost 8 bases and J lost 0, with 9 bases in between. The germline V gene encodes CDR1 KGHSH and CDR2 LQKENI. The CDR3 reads CASSPDSTDTQYF. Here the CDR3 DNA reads TGTGCCAGCAGCCCGGACAGCACAGATACGCAGTATTTT.

For the CDR3, the DNA is TGTGCCAGCAGCAAAGTATTTAGGTGGACACACGACATTCAGTACTTC. It specifies CASSKVFRWTHDIQYF. The chain couples TRBV21-1 to TRBJ2-7; the tabulated D call, TRBD1, remains unverified against the DNA. The DNA end is a closer match to TRBJ2-4, so the J assignment may be wrong. TRBV21-1 has pseudogene status. The CDR3 totals 16 residues.

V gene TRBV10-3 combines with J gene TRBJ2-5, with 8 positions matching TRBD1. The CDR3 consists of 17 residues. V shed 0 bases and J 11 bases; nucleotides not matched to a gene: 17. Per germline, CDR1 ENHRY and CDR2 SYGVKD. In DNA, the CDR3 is TGTGCCATCAGTGAGTCGATAGGGACAGGAATTTTTGCTGGGCAGTACTTC. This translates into CAISESIGTGIFAGQYF.

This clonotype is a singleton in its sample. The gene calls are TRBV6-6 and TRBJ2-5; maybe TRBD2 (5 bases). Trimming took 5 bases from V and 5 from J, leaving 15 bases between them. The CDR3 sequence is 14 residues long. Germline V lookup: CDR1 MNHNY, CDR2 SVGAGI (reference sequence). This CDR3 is CASSRAGEWETQYF. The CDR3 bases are TGTGCCAGCAGTCGAGCCGGGGAGTGGGAGACCCAGTACTTC.

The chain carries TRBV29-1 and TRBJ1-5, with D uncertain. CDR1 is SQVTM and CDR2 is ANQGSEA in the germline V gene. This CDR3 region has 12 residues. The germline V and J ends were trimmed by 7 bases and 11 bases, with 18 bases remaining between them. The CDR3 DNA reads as TGCAGCGCCTTCGGAGCCCTTGGGGCCCAGCATTTT. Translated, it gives CSAFGALGAQHF.

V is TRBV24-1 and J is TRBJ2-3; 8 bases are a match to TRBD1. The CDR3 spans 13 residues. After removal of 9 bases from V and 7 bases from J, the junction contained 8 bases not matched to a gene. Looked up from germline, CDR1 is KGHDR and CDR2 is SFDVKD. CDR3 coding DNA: TGTGCCACCGGCGACAGGGGAGTGAATACGCAGTATTTT. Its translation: CATGDRGVNTQYF.

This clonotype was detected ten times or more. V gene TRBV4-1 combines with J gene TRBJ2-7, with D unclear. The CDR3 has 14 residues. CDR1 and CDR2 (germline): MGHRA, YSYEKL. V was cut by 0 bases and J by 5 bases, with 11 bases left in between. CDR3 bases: TGCGCCAGCAGCCAAGATCCAGGTCGAAACGAGCAGTACTTC. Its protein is CASSQDPGRNEQYF.

CDR3 DNA: TGTGCCATCAGTGAGTCCAAAGTCGCAGACAGGGTCGATGAAAAACTGTTTTTT. It codes for CAISESKVADRVDEKLFF. The gene calls are TRBV10-3 and TRBJ1-4; TRBD1 matches 7 bases. The CDR3 sequence is 18 residues long. V lost 0 bases to trimming and J lost 6 bases; unmatched junction nucleotides: 13. CDR1 is ENHRY and CDR2 is SYGVKD in the germline V gene.

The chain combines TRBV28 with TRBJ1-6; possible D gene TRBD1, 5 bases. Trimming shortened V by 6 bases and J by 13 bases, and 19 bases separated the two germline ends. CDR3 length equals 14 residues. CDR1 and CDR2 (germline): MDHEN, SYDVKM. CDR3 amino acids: CASSSDGGVSPLHF. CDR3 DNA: TGTGCCAGCAGCTCAGACGGGGGGGTGAGTCCCCTCCACTTT.

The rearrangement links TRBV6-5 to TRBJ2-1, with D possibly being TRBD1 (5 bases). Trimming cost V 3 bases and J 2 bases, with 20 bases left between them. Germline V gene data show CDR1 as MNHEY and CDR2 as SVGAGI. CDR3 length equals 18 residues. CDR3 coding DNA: TGTGCCAGCAGTTATAAATTCCTAGGGGCCTACCCCTACAATGAGCAGTTCTTC. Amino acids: CASSYKFLGAYPYNEQFF.